The entry that follows covers one TCR beta chain sequence. Membership in each cohort depended on participant-reported clinical history. The CDR3 consists of 14 residues. The germline gives CDR1 SGHDN, CDR2 FVKESK. Trimming left V 4 bases short and J 4 bases short, with 10 bases between. The source of the sample is a study of blood T cell repertoires in COVID-19. Per the original data handling: It was from reference gene primer amplification that nucleated cell counts were estimated. Method: immunoSEQ multiplex PCR; TCRdb's copy keeps in-frame clones and lacks some. V and J calls plus clone size are reproduced from that table; the DNA served to infer D and trimming. The profile shows roughly 300,000 clones, 85% of them singletons.

This chain links TRBV14 with TRBJ1-4; D might be TRBD1 (6 bases). The source is a woman in her forties or fifties who had recovered from COVID-19. Specimen: PBMCs or T cells enriched from blood (not recorded which). CDR3 DNA sequence: TGTGCCAGCAGCCGCCGACAGGATAATGAAAAACTGTTTTTT. Amino acid sequence: CASSRRQDNEKLFF.